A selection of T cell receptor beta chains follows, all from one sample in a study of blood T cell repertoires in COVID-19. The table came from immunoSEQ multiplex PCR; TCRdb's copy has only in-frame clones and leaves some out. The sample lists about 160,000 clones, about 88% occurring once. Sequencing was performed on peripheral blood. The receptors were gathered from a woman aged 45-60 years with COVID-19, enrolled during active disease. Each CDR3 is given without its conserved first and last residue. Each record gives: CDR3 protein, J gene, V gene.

CDR3aa: ASSTTTGQETQY
j_gene: TRBJ2-5
v_gene: TRBV18

CDR3aa: ASSPGQAGYGYT
j_gene: TRBJ1-2
v_gene: TRBV6-5

CDR3aa: ASSSPLDLTDGYT
j_gene: TRBJ1-2
v_gene: TRBV7-9

CDR3aa: ASRFGTPNTEAF
j_gene: TRBJ1-1
v_gene: TRBV7-6

CDR3aa: ASSHGTSGDQETQY
j_gene: TRBJ2-5
v_gene: TRBV3-1/TRBV3-2

CDR3aa: AWSYDRGTDTQY
j_gene: TRBJ2-3
v_gene: TRBV30

CDR3aa: ASRLLAGGHNEQF
j_gene: TRBJ2-1
v_gene: TRBV6-5

CDR3aa: AGTLPQQRGTEAF
j_gene: TRBJ1-1
v_gene: TRBV28

CDR3aa: ASSPPWGQGTDTQY
j_gene: TRBJ2-3
v_gene: TRBV18

CDR3aa: ASSYTSGGTYNEQF
j_gene: TRBJ2-1
v_gene: TRBV6-5

CDR3aa: ASSLDGGETQY
j_gene: TRBJ2-5
v_gene: TRBV11-1

CDR3aa: ASSQEFGQTISYEQY
j_gene: TRBJ2-7
v_gene: TRBV4-2

CDR3aa: ASSLEGGSGYT
j_gene: TRBJ1-2
v_gene: TRBV7-2

CDR3aa: ASSPGGGEETQY
j_gene: TRBJ2-5
v_gene: TRBV10-1

CDR3aa: ASISGTVNEQF
j_gene: TRBJ2-1
v_gene: TRBV25-1

CDR3aa: ASSPRTSLRTDTQY
j_gene: TRBJ2-3
v_gene: TRBV9

CDR3aa: ASSWDTQETQY
j_gene: TRBJ2-5
v_gene: TRBV5-1

CDR3aa: ASRETGGRKAF
j_gene: TRBJ1-1
v_gene: TRBV12-3/TRBV12-4

CDR3aa: ASSPSGTSYEQY
j_gene: TRBJ2-7
v_gene: TRBV11-3

CDR3aa: ASSSTGVSDTQY
j_gene: TRBJ2-3
v_gene: TRBV5-1

CDR3aa: ASSPPGTDTQY
j_gene: TRBJ2-3
v_gene: TRBV28

CDR3aa: ASSTGYEQY
j_gene: TRBJ2-7
v_gene: TRBV21-1

CDR3aa: ASSPTGPTGFTNEKLF
j_gene: TRBJ1-4
v_gene: TRBV7-2

CDR3aa: ASSLPGRSEAF
j_gene: TRBJ1-1
v_gene: TRBV7-9

CDR3aa: ASSQTGYTDTQY
j_gene: TRBJ2-3
v_gene: TRBV5-1

CDR3aa: ASSLSDYNEQF
j_gene: TRBJ2-1
v_gene: TRBV13

CDR3aa: ASSHPGSGGNTGELF
j_gene: TRBJ2-2
v_gene: TRBV4-2

CDR3aa: ASSNSHNEQF
j_gene: TRBJ2-1
v_gene: TRBV21-1

CDR3aa: ATSDEGTGEGYGYT
j_gene: TRBJ1-2
v_gene: TRBV24-1

CDR3aa: ASSPRLAGGPFNEQF
j_gene: TRBJ2-1
v_gene: TRBV7-9

CDR3aa: ASSLGTGDSIEAF
j_gene: TRBJ1-1
v_gene: TRBV5-1

CDR3aa: ASRDNANTGELF
j_gene: TRBJ2-2
v_gene: TRBV5-1

CDR3aa: ATSRESGGGYT
j_gene: TRBJ1-2
v_gene: TRBV15

CDR3aa: ASSLDSGTPYEQY
j_gene: TRBJ2-7
v_gene: TRBV7-6

CDR3aa: ASSVGWSTEAF
j_gene: TRBJ1-1
v_gene: TRBV9

CDR3aa: ASSAGQGGTEAF
j_gene: TRBJ1-1
v_gene: TRBV9

CDR3aa: ASSLLSGSAPQETQY
j_gene: TRBJ2-5
v_gene: TRBV5-1

CDR3aa: ASSTQGHNQPQH
j_gene: TRBJ1-5
v_gene: TRBV19

CDR3aa: ASSYQGPGTGANVLT
j_gene: TRBJ2-6
v_gene: TRBV6-2/TRBV6-3

CDR3aa: ASSFRGVGYT
j_gene: TRBJ1-2
v_gene: TRBV27

CDR3aa: ASSQQGSYEQY
j_gene: TRBJ2-7
v_gene: TRBV3-1/TRBV3-2

CDR3aa: ASSLIAGEQETQY
j_gene: TRBJ2-5
v_gene: TRBV5-1

CDR3aa: ASSESSGQGGGNTEAF
j_gene: TRBJ1-1
v_gene: TRBV10-1

CDR3aa: ASSQGGAGGLWETQY
j_gene: TRBJ2-5
v_gene: TRBV3-1/TRBV3-2

CDR3aa: ASSPRTGGMGETQY
j_gene: TRBJ2-5
v_gene: TRBV18

CDR3aa: ASSYSKVDQGEKLF
j_gene: TRBJ1-4
v_gene: TRBV6-5

CDR3aa: ASSPGGSYEQY
j_gene: TRBJ2-7
v_gene: TRBV6-5

CDR3aa: ASSDRTANTEAF
j_gene: TRBJ1-1
v_gene: TRBV2

CDR3aa: ASSLYLAVQETQY
j_gene: TRBJ2-5
v_gene: TRBV5-1

CDR3aa: ASSRDLMNTEAF
j_gene: TRBJ1-1
v_gene: TRBV5-5

CDR3aa: ASSSGTDTGELF
j_gene: TRBJ2-2
v_gene: TRBV5-1

CDR3aa: ASSYTTTGTGPQH
j_gene: TRBJ1-5
v_gene: TRBV6-5

CDR3aa: ASSLRQGGTEAF
j_gene: TRBJ1-1
v_gene: TRBV7-2

CDR3aa: ASSGPGTGDYNEQF
j_gene: TRBJ2-1
v_gene: TRBV18

CDR3aa: ASSEDEGRAAF
j_gene: TRBJ1-1
v_gene: TRBV2

CDR3aa: ASRVQNTEAF
j_gene: TRBJ1-1
v_gene: TRBV27

CDR3aa: ASSPWTSGVYNEQF
j_gene: TRBJ2-1
v_gene: TRBV19

CDR3aa: ASSMWEGGELF
j_gene: TRBJ2-2
v_gene: TRBV28

CDR3aa: ASKGVSNSPLH
j_gene: TRBJ1-6
v_gene: TRBV6-1

CDR3aa: ASSFVRGPYEQY
j_gene: TRBJ2-7
v_gene: TRBV11-2